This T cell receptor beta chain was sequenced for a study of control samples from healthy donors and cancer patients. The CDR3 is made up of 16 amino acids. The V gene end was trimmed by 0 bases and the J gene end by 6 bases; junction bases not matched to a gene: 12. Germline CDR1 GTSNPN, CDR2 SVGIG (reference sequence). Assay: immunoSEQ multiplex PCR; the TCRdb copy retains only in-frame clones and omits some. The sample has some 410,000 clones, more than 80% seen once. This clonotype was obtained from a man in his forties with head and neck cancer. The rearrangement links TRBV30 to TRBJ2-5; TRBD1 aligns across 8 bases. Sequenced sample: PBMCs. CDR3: CAWSVQSPGGGKTQYF. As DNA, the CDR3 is TGTGCCTGGAGTGTACAATCCCCAGGGGGCGGAAAGACCCAGTACTTC. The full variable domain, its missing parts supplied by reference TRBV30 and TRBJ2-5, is SQTIHQWPATLVQPVGSPLSLECTVEGTSNPNLYWYRQAAGRGLQLLFYSVGIGQISSEVPQNLSASRPQDRQFILSSKKLLLSDSGFYLCAWSVQSPGGGKTQYFGPGTRLLVL.